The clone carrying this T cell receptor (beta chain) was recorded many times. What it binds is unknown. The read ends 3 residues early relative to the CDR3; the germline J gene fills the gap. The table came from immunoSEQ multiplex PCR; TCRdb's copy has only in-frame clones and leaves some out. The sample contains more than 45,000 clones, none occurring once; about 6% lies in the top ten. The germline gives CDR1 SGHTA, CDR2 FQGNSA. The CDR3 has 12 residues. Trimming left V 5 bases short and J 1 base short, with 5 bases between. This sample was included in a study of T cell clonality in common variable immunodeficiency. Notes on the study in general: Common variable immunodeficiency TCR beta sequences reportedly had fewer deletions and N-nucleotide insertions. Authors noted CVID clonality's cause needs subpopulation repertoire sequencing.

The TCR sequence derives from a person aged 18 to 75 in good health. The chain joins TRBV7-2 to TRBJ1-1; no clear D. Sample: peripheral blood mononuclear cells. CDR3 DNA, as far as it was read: TGTGCCAGCAGCCCAGAGAACACTGAA. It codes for CASSPENTE. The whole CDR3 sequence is CASSPENTEAFF.